This TCR beta chain was captured by sequencing in a study of CD8+ T cells in alopecia areata. Study in general: The drug, oral tofacitinib, was given to treated patients at 5 to 10 mg twice daily. Findings of the study overall: When scalp samples are sequenced, resident alphabeta T cells of normal skin are also captured. An increase in clonality over normal scalp was evident in lesional scalp, especially alopecia totalis/universalis.

About this clone itself: Its antigen remains unknown.

Germline loops: CDR1 MDHEN, CDR2 SYDVKM. The CDR3 length is 12 residues. The ends were cut back, 6 bases at V and 6 bases at J, with 12 bases in the middle. The authors sorted CD4+ and CD8+ T cells from PBMCs. Extraction and reverse transcription of RNA yielded cDNA as the sequencing template. Some clones are missing from TCRdb's copy, which holds only in-frame ones; the method was immunoSEQ multiplex PCR. The sample lists around 160,000 clones; around 47% were seen once. What was sequenced was CD4+ T cells sorted from blood. V is TRBV28 and J is TRBJ2-7, with no clear D. The receptor comes from a human donor with alopecia areata. The CDR3 sequence: CASRSSILEQYF. CDR3 nucleotides: TGTGCCAGCAGATCCTCGATACTCGAGCAGTACTTC.